This passage covers 26 T cell receptor beta chains from one sample sequenced in a study of CD8+CD57+ T cells in acquired aplastic anemia. CD8+CD57+ cell expansion, shown by flow cytometry, had occurred in the patients selected for sequencing. TCR beta VDJ and CDR3 profiles were obtained from a genomic DNA template. TCRdb re-called the reads through MiXCR, storing one row per CDR3 protein. The sample has under 350,000 distinct CDR3 sequences, approximately 60% seen once; the top ten hold roughly 1.2%. The sequenced sample consisted of sorted CD4+, CD8+, or CD8+CD57+ T cells (not recorded which) from PBMCs. The receptors derive from a human donor with aplastic anemia.

Only one count was recorded for this clonotype. Sequence at one end of the junction differs from germline and may be a read error. The chain links TRBV29-1 to TRBJ1-1; D may be TRBD1 (5 bases). In germline, CDR1 is SQVTM, CDR2 ANQGSEA. CDR3 length equals 8 residues. CDR3 in DNA: TGCAGCGTTGATCCCAGGGTTTTT. Translation: CSVDPRVF. The full variable domain, its missing parts supplied by reference TRBV29-1 and TRBJ1-1, is SAVISQKPSRDICQRGTSLTIQCQVDSQVTMMFWYRQQPGQSLTLIATANQGSEATYESGFVIDKFPISRPNLTFSTLTVSNMSPEDSSIYLCSVDPRVFGQGTRLTVV.

As for this clonotype: One junction end disagrees with the germline gene, perhaps due to a read error. The rearrangement joins TRBV19 to TRBJ2-7; D is uncertain. The CDR3 contains 14 residues. CDR1 is LNHDA, CDR2 SQIVND, per germline (reference sequence). The CDR3 coding sequence is TGTGCCAGTAGTATAGATGTGGGCGGATTGGAGCAGAACTTC. It codes for CASSIDVGGLEQNF.

This clonotype was seen at least ten times. This chain links TRBV4-1 with TRBJ1-2; TRBD1 matches at 8 bases. V trimming: 2 bases; J trimming: 4 bases; junction bases outside the gene matches: 6. CDR3 length equals 15 residues. Germline lookup yields CDR1 MGHRA and CDR2 YSYEKL. CDR3 protein: CASSQSVGQGYGYTF. Here the CDR3 DNA reads TGCGCCAGCAGCCAATCTGTCGGACAGGGCTATGGCTACACCTTC.

This clonotype was seen a handful of times. Given a much more abundant clone one base away, this may be a read error. The CDR3 coding sequence is TGTGCCAGCAGTTTCGACTCCTACAATAAGCAGTTCTTC. Protein sequence: CASSFDSYNKQFF. J is TRBJ2-1 and V is TRBV12-3 or TRBV12-4; no reliable D call. This CDR3 contains 13 residues.

This clonotype has ten or more counts. The rearrangement uses TRBV29-1 and TRBJ2-2, with no clear D. Germline V lookup: CDR1 SQVTM, CDR2 ANQGSEA. The CDR3 is made up of 16 amino acids. Trimming removed 6 bases at V and 0 bases at J, with 17 bases between. The CDR3 is CSVSANPVANTGELFF. In nucleotides, the CDR3 is TGCAGCGTCTCAGCAAATCCGGTCGCGAACACCGGGGAGCTGTTTTTT.

At least ten counts were recorded for this clonotype. The rearrangement joins TRBV20-1 to TRBJ2-5; 9 bases align to TRBD1. Trimming removed 0 bases from V and 4 bases from J; junction bases left unmatched: 6. Germline-derived CDR1 and CDR2 are DFQATT and SNEGSKA (reference sequence). The CDR3 covers 15 residues. The CDR3 sequence is CSAREATGGGETQYF. DNA for the CDR3: TGCAGTGCTAGAGAGGCGACAGGGGGAGGAGAGACCCAGTACTTC.

In DNA, the CDR3 is TGCAGTGTCCAGCGGGAGGCGGCCGAGCAGTACTTC. Protein sequence: CSVQREAAEQYF. V gene TRBV20-1 combines with J gene TRBJ2-7; 9 bases agree with TRBD2. This CDR3 has 12 amino acids. Per the germline V gene, CDR1 is DFQATT and CDR2 is SNEGSKA (reference sequence). Trimming removed 7 bases from V and 6 bases from J; junction bases left unmatched: 7.

This sequence joins TRBV10-1 and TRBJ1-5; no clear D. Germline loops: CDR1 WNHNN, CDR2 SYGVQD (reference sequence). The CDR3 spans 16 residues. Trimming cost V 8 bases and J 0 bases, with 17 bases left between them. The CDR3 is CASPRGRVHSNQPQHF. Written as DNA, the CDR3 is TGCGCCAGCCCAAGAGGGCGGGTCCATAGCAATCAGCCCCAGCATTTT.

The CDR3 nucleotides are TGTGCCAGCAGCCTCGGCAGGCGTAACACCGGGGAGCTGTTTTTT. Protein sequence: CASSLGRRNTGELFF. This chain connects TRBV7-9 to TRBJ2-2, with no clear D. The V end lost 5 bases, the J end lost 2 bases, and 12 bases lay between the germline ends. Germline V CDR1 and CDR2: SEHNR, FQNEAQ (reference sequence). This CDR3 has 15 amino acids.

This sequence joins TRBV24-1 and TRBJ1-4; possibly TRBD1 for D (6 bases). The length of the CDR3 is 15 residues. Trimming removed 8 bases at V and 8 bases at J, with 20 bases between. Per the germline V gene, CDR1 is KGHDR and CDR2 is SFDVKD. The DNA of the CDR3 is TGTGCCACCACCCTCGAGGGGGGGGTCCGCGAAAAACTGTTTTTT. Amino acid sequence: CATTLEGGVREKLFF.

This clonotype has a single count. The rearrangement uses TRBV7-3 and TRBJ2-1; D gene uncertain. V lost 5 bases and J lost 5, with 7 bases in between. This CDR3 region has 12 residues. The V gene's germline CDR1 is SGHTA and CDR2 FQGTGA. The DNA for the CDR3 is TGTGCCAGCAGCATCGCGAACAATGAGCAGTTCTTC. Translation: CASSIANNEQFF.

J is TRBJ2-2 and V is TRBV7-6; 7 bases are a match to TRBD1. CDR3 size: 14 residues. CDR1 and CDR2 (germline): SGHVS, FNYEAQ. Trimming took 10 bases from V and 2 from J; bases not matched to a gene: 7. The CDR3 sequence: CATSRDRNTGELFF. DNA for the CDR3: TGTGCCACCAGTCGGGACAGAAACACCGGGGAGCTGTTTTTT.

The chain links TRBV7-3 to TRBJ2-7; D might be TRBD1 (5 bases). Looked up from germline, CDR1 is SGHTA and CDR2 is FQGTGA. The CDR3 is 14 residues long. Trimming took 5 bases from V and 4 from J, leaving 15 bases between them. DNA of the CDR3: TGTGCCAGCAGCCAAGGGCAGGGCATATACGAGCAGTACTTC. Protein: CASSQGQGIYEQYF.

This clonotype was seen repeatedly, ten times or more. The rearrangement uses TRBV5-8 and TRBJ2-5; 14 nucleotides line up with TRBD2. The germline CDR1 and CDR2 sequences are SGHTS and YDEGEE. Trimming took 3 bases from V and 4 from J; bases not matched to a gene: 2. The CDR3 extends over 15 amino acids. As DNA, the CDR3 is TGTGCCAGCAGCTGGACTAGCGGGGGGAGAGAGACCCAGTACTTC. Amino acids: CASSWTSGGRETQYF.

This clonotype was found once. The chain uses TRBV5-1 and TRBJ1-6; 9 bases align to TRBD1. This CDR3 spans 16 amino acids. V was pared by 4 bases and J by 5 bases, with 7 bases of the junction left unmatched. Germline V CDR1 and CDR2: SGHRS, YFSETQ. The CDR3 sequence: CASSLQGDRDNSPLHF. In DNA, the CDR3 is TGCGCCAGCAGCCTACAGGGGGACAGGGATAATTCACCCCTCCACTTT.

The chain links TRBV5-1 to TRBJ2-5; no definite D call. This CDR3 comprises 13 residues. In germline, CDR1 is SGHRS, CDR2 YFSETQ. V gave up 2 bases and J gave up 5 bases, with 10 bases separating them. CDR3 residues: CASSFSVGETQYF. The CDR3 nucleotides are TGCGCCAGCAGCTTCTCAGTCGGGGAGACCCAGTACTTC.

The chain recombines TRBV20-1 with TRBJ2-7, with 7 bases fitting TRBD2. V was clipped by 5 bases and J by 2 bases; unmatched bases: 9. Germline loops: CDR1 DFQATT, CDR2 SNEGSKA (reference sequence). This CDR3 has 14 residues. The CDR3: CSAQSSGDPYEQYF. The CDR3 nucleotides read TGCAGTGCTCAAAGCAGCGGGGACCCCTACGAGCAGTACTTC.

This clonotype was observed many times. The CDR3 spells CSAPVPGLADGEQFF. The CDR3 DNA sequence: TGCAGTGCCCCCGTTCCGGGACTAGCGGACGGTGAGCAGTTCTTC. The V and J genes are TRBV20-1 and TRBJ2-1, with 11 bases aligning to TRBD2. The CDR3 length is 15 residues. V was pared by 6 bases and J by 9 bases, with 13 bases of the junction left unmatched. CDR1 and CDR2 (germline): DFQATT, SNEGSKA (reference sequence).

This clonotype was observed many times. CDR3 nucleotides: TGCAGTGCGAAGAAGGGGGGGTACCAAGAGACCCAGTACTTC. It encodes CSAKKGGYQETQYF. The chain uses TRBV20-1 and TRBJ2-5; TRBD2 is a possible D gene (7 bases). Trimming cost V 6 bases and J 0 bases, with 14 bases left between them. This CDR3 contains 14 residues. Germline V CDR1 and CDR2: DFQATT, SNEGSKA (reference sequence).

This clonotype was picked up a small number of times. The chain recombines TRBV20-1 with TRBJ1-6, with TRBD1 matching 8 bases. The V and J ends lost 2 bases and 5 bases, in that order; junction bases with no gene match: 2. Germline assignment: CDR1 DFQATT and CDR2 SNEGSKA (reference sequence). CDR3 length equals 14 residues. The CDR3 is CSARKGQDNSPLHF. The CDR3 region has the DNA TGCAGTGCTAGAAAGGGACAGGATAATTCACCCCTCCACTTT.

J is TRBJ2-5 and V is TRBV7-2, with no clear D. Germline V gene data show CDR1 as SGHTA and CDR2 as FQGNSA. Trimming took off 1 base at V and 3 bases at J, with 15 bases between the two ends. This CDR3 has 16 amino acids. CDR3 region: CASSLGTVKTKETQYF. CDR3 nucleotide sequence: TGTGCCAGCAGCTTAGGGACGGTGAAAACGAAAGAGACCCAGTACTTC. The variable domain in full, with the rest retrieved from reference TRBV7-2 and TRBJ2-5, is GAGVSQSPSNKVTEKGKDVELRCDPISGHTALYWYRQSLGQGLEFLIYFQGNSAPDKSGLPSDRFSAERTGGSVSTLTIQRTQQEDSAVYLCASSLGTVKTKETQYFGPGTRLLVL.

The chain employs TRBV24-1 and TRBJ2-5; D remains unclear. The CDR3 extends over 15 amino acids. CDR1 and CDR2 from the germline V gene are KGHDR and SFDVKD. The germline V and J ends were trimmed by 5 bases and 0 bases, with 12 bases remaining between them. CDR3 nucleotides: TGTGCCACCAGTGCCGGGTCTTCGTACCAAGAGACCCAGTACTTC. It translates to CATSAGSSYQETQYF.

This clonotype was found many times. This chain connects TRBV15 to TRBJ2-5, with D uncertain. Germline assignment: CDR1 LNHNV and CDR2 YYDKDF (reference sequence). V shed 5 bases and J shed 5 bases, with 21 bases lying between them. This CDR3 has 16 residues. CDR3 loop: CATSVDRWGTKETQYF. CDR3 in DNA: TGTGCCACCAGCGTCGATAGATGGGGTACAAAGGAGACCCAGTACTTC. Supplemented by reference TRBV15 and TRBJ2-5, the full variable domain reads DAMVIQNPRYQVTQFGKPVTLSCSQTLNHNVMYWYQQKSSQAPKLLFHYYDKDFNNEADTPDNFQSRRPNTSFCFLDIRSPGLGDTAMYLCATSVDRWGTKETQYFGPGTRLLVL.

Details on this clonotype: An end of the junction differs from the germline gene, which may be a read error. V usage is TRBV5-1 and J usage is TRBJ2-2; TRBD1 matches 7 bases. CDR3 length equals 15 residues. From germline, CDR1 is SGHRS and CDR2 YFSETQ. The chain's CDR3 is CASQGEPRNTGELFF. Here the CDR3 DNA reads TGCGCCAGCCAGGGGGAACCAAGGAACACCGGGGAGCTGTTCTTT.

This clonotype was counted at least ten times. CDR3 region: CASSTFRDQNEQFF. As DNA, the CDR3 is TGTGCCAGCAGTACGTTCCGGGACCAGAATGAGCAGTTCTTC. The chain employs TRBV2 and TRBJ2-1; D is possibly TRBD1 or TRBD2 (5 bases each). The V gene's germline CDR1 is SNHLY and CDR2 FYNNEI. The length of the CDR3 is 14 residues. Trimming took 5 bases from V and 7 from J, leaving 15 bases between them.

The table lists this clonotype with many counts. The chain links TRBV6-5 to TRBJ1-1; possibly TRBD1 for D (5 bases). The length of the CDR3 is 15 residues. The germline V gene has CDR1 MNHEY and CDR2 SVGAGI. Trimming took off 0 bases at V and 1 base at J, with 9 bases between the two ends. The CDR3 loop reads CASSYSGQGNTEAFF. DNA of the CDR3: TGTGCCAGCAGTTACTCCGGGCAGGGGAACACTGAAGCTTTCTTT.